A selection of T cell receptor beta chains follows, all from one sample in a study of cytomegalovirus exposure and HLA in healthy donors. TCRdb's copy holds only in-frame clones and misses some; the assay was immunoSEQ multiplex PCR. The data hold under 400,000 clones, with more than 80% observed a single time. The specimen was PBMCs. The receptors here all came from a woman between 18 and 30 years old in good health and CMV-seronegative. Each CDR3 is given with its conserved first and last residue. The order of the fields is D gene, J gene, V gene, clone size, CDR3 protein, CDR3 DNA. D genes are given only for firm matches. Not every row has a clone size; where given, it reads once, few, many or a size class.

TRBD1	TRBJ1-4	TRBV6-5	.	CASSPGTGTGEKLFF	TGTGCCAGCAGTCCCGGGACAGGGACCGGTGAAAAACTGTTTTTT
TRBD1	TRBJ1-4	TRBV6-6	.	CASSLISTGSEKLFF	TGTGCCAGCAGTTTAATATCGACAGGGAGTGAAAAACTGTTTTTT
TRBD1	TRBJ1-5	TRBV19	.	CASSRVGTADQPQHF	TGTGCCAGTAGTAGGGTCGGGACAGCAGATCAGCCCCAGCATTTT
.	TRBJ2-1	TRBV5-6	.	CASSLQRRSLQFF	TGTGCCAGCAGCTTGCAGCGGAGAAGCTTGCAGTTCTTC
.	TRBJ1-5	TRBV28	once	CASSFPRGSQPQHF	TGTGCCAGCAGTTTCCCCAGGGGAAGTCAGCCCCAGCATTTT
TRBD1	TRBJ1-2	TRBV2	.	CASSVGGGYGYTF	TGTGCCAGCAGTGTAGGGGGCGGCTATGGCTACACCTTC
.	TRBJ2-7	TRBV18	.	CASSVAGYSYEQYF	TGTGCCAGCTCTGTCGCGGGCTACTCCTACGAGCAGTACTTC
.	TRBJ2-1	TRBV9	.	CASSVAGSPPYNEQFF	TGTGCCAGCAGCGTAGCCGGGAGTCCCCCCTACAATGAGCAGTTCTTC
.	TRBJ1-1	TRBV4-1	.	CASSQEGPFTEAFF	TGCGCCAGCAGCCAAGAGGGGCCTTTCACTGAAGCTTTCTTT
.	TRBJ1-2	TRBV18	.	CASSPDGLHYGYTF	TGTGCCAGCTCACCCGATGGACTGCACTATGGCTACACCTTC
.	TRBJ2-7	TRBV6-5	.	CASSYSTPSYEQYF	TGTGCCAGCAGTTACTCTACACCCTCCTACGAGCAGTACTTC
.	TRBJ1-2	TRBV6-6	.	CASSYGGPGNYGYTF	TGTGCCAGCAGTTACGGCGGACCGGGGAACTATGGCTACACCTTC
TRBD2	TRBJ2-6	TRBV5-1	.	CASRGRELGANVLTF	TGCGCCAGCCGGGGGAGGGAACTTGGGGCCAACGTCCTGACTTTC
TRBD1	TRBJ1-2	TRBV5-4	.	CASSIGTDYGYTF	TGTGCCAGCAGCATAGGGACAGATTATGGCTACACCTTC
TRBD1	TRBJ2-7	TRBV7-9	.	CASSLGQAPSYEQYF	TGTGCCAGCAGCTTGGGACAGGCACCCTCCTACGAGCAGTACTTC
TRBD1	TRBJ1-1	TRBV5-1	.	CASSPDGQGVLGWVLGNTEAFF	TGCGCCAGCAGCCCGGACGGACAGGGGGTCCTCGGTTGGGTCCTGGGGAACACTGAAGCTTTCTTT
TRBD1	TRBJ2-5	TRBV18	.	CASSRDRGKQETQYF	TGTGCCAGCTCACGCGACAGGGGGAAACAAGAGACCCAGTACTTC
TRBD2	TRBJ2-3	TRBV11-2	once	CASSLDGGLAGSDTQYF	TGTGCCAGCAGCTTAGATGGGGGACTAGCGGGTTCAGATACGCAGTATTTT
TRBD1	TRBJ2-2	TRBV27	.	CASSLAGGLGTGELFF	TGTGCCAGCAGTTTAGCAGGGGGCCTTGGTACCGGGGAGCTGTTTTTT
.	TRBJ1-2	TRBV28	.	CAVLAFDYTF	TGTGCCGTTTTGGCCTTTGACTACACCTTC
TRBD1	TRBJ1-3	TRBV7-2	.	CASSVRGTAISGNTIYF	TGTGCCAGCAGCGTGAGAGGGACAGCAATCTCTGGAAACACCATATATTTT
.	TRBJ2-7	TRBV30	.	CAWSVTRYEQYF	TGTGCCTGGAGTGTTACCAGGTACGAGCAGTACTTC
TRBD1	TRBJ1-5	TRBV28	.	CASRTRDRHNQPQHF	TGTGCCAGCAGAACCCGGGACAGACACAATCAGCCCCAGCATTTT
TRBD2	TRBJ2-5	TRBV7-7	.	CASSPGTSGKETQYF	TGTGCCAGCAGCCCCGGGACTAGCGGAAAAGAGACCCAGTACTTC
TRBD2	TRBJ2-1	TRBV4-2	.	CASSQMGAGGYNEQFF	TGTGCCAGCAGCCAGATGGGCGCGGGGGGGTACAATGAGCAGTTCTTC
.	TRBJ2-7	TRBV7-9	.	CASSPVGLSSSYEQYF	TGTGCCAGCAGCCCAGTGGGGCTCTCCTCTTCCTACGAGCAGTACTTC
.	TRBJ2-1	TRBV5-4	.	CASSLRGRSVDEQFF	TGTGCCAGCAGCTTGCGCGGTCGGAGTGTGGATGAGCAGTTCTTC
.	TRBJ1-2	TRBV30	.	CAWKYGNYGYTF	TGTGCCTGGAAGTACGGGAACTATGGCTACACCTTC
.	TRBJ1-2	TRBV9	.	CASSASTGKGYGYTF	TGTGCCAGCAGCGCTTCAACAGGGAAAGGCTATGGCTACACCTTC
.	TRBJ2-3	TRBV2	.	CASRLDSADTQYF	TGTGCCAGCCGGTTAGACTCTGCAGATACGCAGTATTTT
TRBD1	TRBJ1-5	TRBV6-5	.	CASRADRAQGQPQHF	TGTGCCAGCAGAGCTGACAGGGCCCAGGGGCAGCCCCAGCATTTT
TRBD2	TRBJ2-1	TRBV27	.	CASSFSGRQFF	TGTGCCAGCAGTTTTAGCGGGAGACAGTTCTTC
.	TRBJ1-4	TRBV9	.	CASTKGVGNEKLFF	TGTGCCAGCACGAAGGGGGTCGGGAATGAAAAACTGTTTTTT
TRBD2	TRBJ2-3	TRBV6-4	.	CASSEEAGGKDTQYF	TGTGCCAGCAGTGAGGAAGCGGGAGGCAAAGATACGCAGTATTTT
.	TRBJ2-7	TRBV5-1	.	CASSLSGLPYEQYF	TGCGCCAGCAGCTTGTCTGGGCTTCCCTACGAGCAGTACTTC
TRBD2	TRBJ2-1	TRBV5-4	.	CASSPLARSYNEQFF	TGTGCCAGCAGCCCACTAGCGAGGTCCTACAATGAGCAGTTCTTC
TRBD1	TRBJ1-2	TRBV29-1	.	CSVSEEGASGYTF	TGCAGCGTATCAGAAGAGGGGGCTTCAGGCTACACCTTC
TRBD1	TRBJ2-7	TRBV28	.	CASSTPQGAPSEQYF	TGTGCCAGCAGCACACCACAGGGGGCGCCTAGCGAGCAGTACTTC
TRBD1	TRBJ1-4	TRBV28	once	CASSLPGQGEWEKLFF	TGTGCCAGCAGTTTGCCCGGACAGGGCGAATGGGAAAAACTGTTTTTT
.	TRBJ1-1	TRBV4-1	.	CASSQDPGNTEAFF	TGCGCCAGCAGCCAAGACCCAGGGAACACTGAAGCTTTCTTT
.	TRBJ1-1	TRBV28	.	CASKPGNQEAFF	TGTGCCAGCAAACCAGGGAACCAGGAAGCTTTCTTT
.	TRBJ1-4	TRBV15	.	CATSRDRGNEKLFF	TGTGCCACCAGCAGAGACAGGGGCAATGAAAAACTGTTTTTT
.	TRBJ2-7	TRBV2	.	CASKEEFPPYEQYF	TGTGCCAGCAAGGAGGAGTTCCCCCCCTACGAGCAGTACTTC
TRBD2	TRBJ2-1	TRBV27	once	CASSSLGGGNYNEQFF	TGTGCCAGCAGTTCCCTGGGGGGGGGAAACTACAATGAGCAGTTCTTC
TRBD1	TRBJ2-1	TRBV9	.	CASSVGTGRSYNEQFF	TGTGCCAGCAGCGTGGGGACAGGGAGGTCCTACAATGAGCAGTTCTTC